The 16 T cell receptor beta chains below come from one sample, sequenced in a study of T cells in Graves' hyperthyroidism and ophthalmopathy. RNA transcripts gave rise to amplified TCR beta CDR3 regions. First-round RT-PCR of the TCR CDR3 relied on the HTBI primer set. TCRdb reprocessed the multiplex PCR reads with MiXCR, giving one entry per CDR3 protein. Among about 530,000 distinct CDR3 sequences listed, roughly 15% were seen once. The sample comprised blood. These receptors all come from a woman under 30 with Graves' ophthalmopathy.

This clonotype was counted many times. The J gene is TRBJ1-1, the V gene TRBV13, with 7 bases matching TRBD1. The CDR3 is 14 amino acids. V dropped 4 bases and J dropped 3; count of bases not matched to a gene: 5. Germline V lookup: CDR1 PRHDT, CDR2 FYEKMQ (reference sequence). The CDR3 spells CASSSDRVYTEAFF. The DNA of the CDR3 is TGTGCCAGCAGCTCCGACAGGGTCTACACTGAAGCTTTCTTT.

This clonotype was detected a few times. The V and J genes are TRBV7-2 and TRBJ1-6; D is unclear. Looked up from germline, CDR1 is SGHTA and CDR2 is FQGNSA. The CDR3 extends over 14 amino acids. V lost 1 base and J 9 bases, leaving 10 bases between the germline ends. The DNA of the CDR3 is TGTGCCAGCAGCTTAGTGGGGTCGGCTTCACCCCTCCACTTT. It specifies CASSLVGSASPLHF.

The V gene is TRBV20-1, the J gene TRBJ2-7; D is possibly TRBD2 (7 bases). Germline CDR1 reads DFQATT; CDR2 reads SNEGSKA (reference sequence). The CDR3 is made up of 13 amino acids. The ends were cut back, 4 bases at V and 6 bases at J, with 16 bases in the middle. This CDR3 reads CSANPRGAPEQYF. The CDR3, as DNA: TGCAGTGCTAACCCACGGGGGGCCCCCGAGCAGTACTTC.

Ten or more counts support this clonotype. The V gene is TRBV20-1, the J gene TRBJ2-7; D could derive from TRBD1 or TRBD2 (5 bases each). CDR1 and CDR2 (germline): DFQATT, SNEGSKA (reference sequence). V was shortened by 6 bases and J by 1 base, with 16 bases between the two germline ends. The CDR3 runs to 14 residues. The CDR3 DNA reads TGCAGTGCCCCCCGGGACGGGCAGTCCTACGAGCAGTACTTC. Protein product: CSAPRDGQSYEQYF.

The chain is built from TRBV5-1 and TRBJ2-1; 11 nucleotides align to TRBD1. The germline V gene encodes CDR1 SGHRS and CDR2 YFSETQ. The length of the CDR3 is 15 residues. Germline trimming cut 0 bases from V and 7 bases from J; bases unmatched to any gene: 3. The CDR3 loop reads CASSLDGQGANEQFF. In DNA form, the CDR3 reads TGCGCCAGCAGCTTGGATGGACAGGGGGCGAATGAGCAGTTCTTC.

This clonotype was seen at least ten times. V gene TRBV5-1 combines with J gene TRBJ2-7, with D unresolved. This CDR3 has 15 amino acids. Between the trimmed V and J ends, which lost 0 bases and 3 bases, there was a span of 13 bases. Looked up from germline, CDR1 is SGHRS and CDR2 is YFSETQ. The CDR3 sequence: CASSLDIAFNYEQYF. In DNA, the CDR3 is TGCGCCAGCAGCTTGGATATAGCATTTAACTACGAGCAGTACTTC. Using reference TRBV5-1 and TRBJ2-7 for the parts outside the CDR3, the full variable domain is KAGVTQTPRYLIKTRGQQVTLSCSPISGHRSVSWYQQTPGQGLQFLFEYFSETQRNKGNFPGRFSGRQFSNSRSEMNVSTLELGDSALYLCASSLDIAFNYEQYFGPGTRLTVT.

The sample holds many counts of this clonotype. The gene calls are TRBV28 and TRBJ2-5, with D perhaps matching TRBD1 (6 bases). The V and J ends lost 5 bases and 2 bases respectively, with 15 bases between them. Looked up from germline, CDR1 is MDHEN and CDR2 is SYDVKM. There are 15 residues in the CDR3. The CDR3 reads CASSPRQEEQETQYF. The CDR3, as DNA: TGTGCCAGCAGTCCCCGACAGGAGGAACAAGAGACCCAGTACTTC.

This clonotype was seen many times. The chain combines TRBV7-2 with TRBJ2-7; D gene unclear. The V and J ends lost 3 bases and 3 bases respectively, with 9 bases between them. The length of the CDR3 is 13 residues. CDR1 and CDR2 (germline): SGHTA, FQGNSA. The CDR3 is CASSFGRYYEQYF. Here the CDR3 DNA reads TGTGCCAGCAGCTTCGGACGCTACTACGAGCAGTACTTC.

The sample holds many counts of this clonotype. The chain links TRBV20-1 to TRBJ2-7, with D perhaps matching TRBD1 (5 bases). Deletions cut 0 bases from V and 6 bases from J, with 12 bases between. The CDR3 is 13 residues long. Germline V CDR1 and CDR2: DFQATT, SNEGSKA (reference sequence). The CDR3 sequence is CSARETTELEQYF. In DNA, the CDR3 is TGCAGTGCTAGAGAGACGACAGAGCTCGAGCAGTACTTC.

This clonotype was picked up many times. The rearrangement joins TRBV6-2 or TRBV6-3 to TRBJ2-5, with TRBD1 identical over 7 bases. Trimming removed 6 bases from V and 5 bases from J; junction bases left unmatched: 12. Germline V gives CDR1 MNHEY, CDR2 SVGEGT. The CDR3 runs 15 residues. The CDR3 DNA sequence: TGTGCCAGCAGCCCCGTAGAGGGGGCATGGGAGACCCAGTACTTC. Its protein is CASSPVEGAWETQYF.

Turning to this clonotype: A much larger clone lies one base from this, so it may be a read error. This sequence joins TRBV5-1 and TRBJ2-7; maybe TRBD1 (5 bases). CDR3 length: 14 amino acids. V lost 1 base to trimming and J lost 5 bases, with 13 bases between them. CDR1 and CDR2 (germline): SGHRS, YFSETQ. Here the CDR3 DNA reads TGCGCCAGCAGCTTGTACGACAGAAACAACGAGCAGTACTTC. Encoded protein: CASSLYDRNNEQYF.

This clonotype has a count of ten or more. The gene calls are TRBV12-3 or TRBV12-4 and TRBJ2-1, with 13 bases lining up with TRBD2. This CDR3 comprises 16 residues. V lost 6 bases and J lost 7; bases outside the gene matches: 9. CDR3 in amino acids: CASRVPGLAGLNEQFF. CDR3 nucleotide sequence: TGTGCCAGCAGGGTACCGGGACTAGCGGGACTAAATGAGCAGTTCTTC.

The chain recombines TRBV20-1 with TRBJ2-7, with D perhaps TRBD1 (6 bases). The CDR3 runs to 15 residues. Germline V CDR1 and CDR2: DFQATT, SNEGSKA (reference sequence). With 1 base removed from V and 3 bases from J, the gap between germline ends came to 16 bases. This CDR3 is CSARGWGRAGYEQYF. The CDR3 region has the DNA TGCAGTGCTAGAGGTTGGGGGCGGGCCGGCTACGAGCAGTACTTC.

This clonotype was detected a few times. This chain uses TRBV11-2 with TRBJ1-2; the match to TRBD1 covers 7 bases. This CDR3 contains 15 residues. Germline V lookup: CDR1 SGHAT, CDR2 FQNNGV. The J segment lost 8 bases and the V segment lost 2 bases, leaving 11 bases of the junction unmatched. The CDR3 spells CASSLTWDSRTGYTF. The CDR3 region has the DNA TGTGCCAGCAGCTTAACATGGGACAGCCGAACGGGCTACACCTTC. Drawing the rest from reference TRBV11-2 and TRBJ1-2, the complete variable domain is EAGVAQSPRYKIIEKRQSVAFWCNPISGHATLYWYQQILGQGPKLLIQFQNNGVVDDSQLPKDRFSAERLKGVDSTLKIQPAKLEDSAVYLCASSLTWDSRTGYTFGSGTRLTVV.

CDR3 bases: TGTGCCACCACAGCGACTAGCGGGCGTTTCACAGATACGCAGTATTTT. Translating gives CATTATSGRFTDTQYF. This sequence joins TRBV6-1 and TRBJ2-3; 10 bases are shared with TRBD2. V shed 10 bases, J shed 2 bases, and the junction held 12 bases outside the gene matches. The CDR3 is 16 amino acids. In germline, CDR1 is MNHNS, CDR2 SASEGT.

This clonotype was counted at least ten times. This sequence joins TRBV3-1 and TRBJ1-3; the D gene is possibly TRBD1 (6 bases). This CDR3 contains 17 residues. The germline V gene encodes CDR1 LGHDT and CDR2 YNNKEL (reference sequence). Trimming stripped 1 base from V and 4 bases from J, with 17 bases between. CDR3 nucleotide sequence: TGTGCCAGCAGCCAAGGGGTGAGGGGGGCGCGAGGAAACACCATATATTTT. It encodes CASSQGVRGARGNTIYF.